These T cell receptor beta chains were read from a single sample in a study of T cells in localized non-small cell lung cancer. Assay: immunoSEQ multiplex PCR; the TCRdb copy retains only in-frame clones and omits some. This sample has 45,000 or so clones, with approximately 80% found just once. Specimen: peripheral blood mononuclear cells, collected before any cancer treatment. Source of these receptors: a man aged 40 to 69 with stage III lung adenocarcinoma. CDR3s include the opening cysteine and the closing phenylalanine or tryptophan. D genes are given only for firm matches. Size tells how often a clone was seen (once, few, many) or the class of an expanded clone, and some rows leave it out.

TRBV5-4	TRBD2	once	TRBJ2-1	CASSSGGYNEQFF	TGTGCCAGCAGCTCGGGGGGGTACAATGAGCAGTTCTTC
TRBV11-2	.	.	TRBJ2-7	CASSPFEDGGTEQYF	TGTGCCAGCAGCCCCTTCGAGGATGGGGGGACCGAGCAGTACTTC
TRBV5-8	TRBD2	.	TRBJ2-7	CASSLEGGVEQYF	TGTGCCAGCAGCTTGGAGGGAGGGGTCGAGCAGTACTTC
TRBV6-5	.	.	TRBJ2-7	CASSAVASEQYF	TGTGCCAGCAGTGCGGTGGCTAGCGAGCAGTACTTC
TRBV25-1	.	.	TRBJ2-2	CASSSRSGHTANTGELFF	TGTGCCAGCAGTTCGAGGTCGGGACATACCGCGAACACCGGGGAGCTGTTTTTT
TRBV2	TRBD2	.	TRBJ2-4	CASSEASGVQYF	TGTGCCAGCAGTGAGGCTAGCGGGGTTCAGTACTTC
TRBV5-1	.	.	TRBJ2-4	CASAPERVNIQYF	TGCGCCAGCGCACCCGAAAGGGTAAACATTCAGTACTTC
TRBV9	.	.	TRBJ1-6	CASGEDINSPLHF	TGTGCCAGCGGAGAGGATATCAATTCACCCCTCCACTTT
TRBV18	.	.	TRBJ2-7	CASSPGRGVTYEQYF	TGTGCCAGCTCACCTGGCCGCGGCGTCACTTACGAGCAGTACTTC
TRBV27	.	.	TRBJ2-7	CASSLYFF	TGTGCCAGCAGTTTATACTTCTTC
TRBV4-1	.	once	TRBJ1-5	CASSQEGDVGYSNQPQHF	TGCGCCAGCAGCCAAGAAGGTGACGTGGGATATAGCAATCAGCCCCAGCATTTT
TRBV27	.	.	TRBJ1-2	CASSLSVGFYGYTF	TGTGCCAGCAGTTTATCCGTAGGATTCTATGGCTACACCTTC
TRBV21-1	.	.	TRBJ2-7	CASSKPTYEQYF	TGTGCCAGCAGCAAGCCCACCTACGAGCAGTACTTC
TRBV30	TRBD1	.	TRBJ1-6	CAWSATVRDRLSPYNSPLHF	TGTGCCTGGAGTGCCACGGTCCGGGACAGGCTTTCTCCCTATAATTCACCCCTCCACTTT